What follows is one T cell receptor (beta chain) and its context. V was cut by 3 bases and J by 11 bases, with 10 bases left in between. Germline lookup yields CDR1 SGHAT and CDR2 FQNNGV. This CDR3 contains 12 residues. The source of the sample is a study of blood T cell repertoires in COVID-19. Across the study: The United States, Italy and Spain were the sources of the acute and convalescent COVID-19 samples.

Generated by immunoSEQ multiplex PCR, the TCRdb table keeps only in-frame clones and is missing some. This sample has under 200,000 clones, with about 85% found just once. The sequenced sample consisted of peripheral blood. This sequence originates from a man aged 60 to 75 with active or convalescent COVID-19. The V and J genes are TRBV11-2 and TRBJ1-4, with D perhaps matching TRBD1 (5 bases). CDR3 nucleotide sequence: TGTGCCAGCAGCTTGGGGCGTGGGAAACTGTTTTTT. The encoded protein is CASSLGRGKLFF.